Listed below are T cell receptor beta chains from one sample, sequenced in a study of chemoradiotherapy in HPV16-positive cancers. Generated by immunoSEQ multiplex PCR, the TCRdb table keeps only in-frame clones and is missing some. The table has roughly 20,000 clones, 75% to 90% seen once. The sequenced sample was blood, obtained from a patient who underwent chemoradiotherapy. These receptors were taken from a human donor with HPV-associated anogenital cancer. CDR3s include the opening cysteine and the closing phenylalanine or tryptophan. A D gene is named only where the DNA matches it firmly. Some rows have no size entry. The others give once, few or many, or a class for an expanded clone.

j_call: TRBJ1-4
v_call: TRBV7-9
d_call: NA
clone_size: once
cdr3_aa: CASSTRTDSAEKLFF
cdr3_nt: TGTGCCAGCAGCACCCGGACAGATTCGGCTGAAAAACTGTTTTTT

j_call: TRBJ2-2
v_call: TRBV2
d_call: NA
clone_size: NA
cdr3_aa: CASSEESNTGELFF
cdr3_nt: TGTGCCAGCAGTGAAGAGTCGAACACCGGGGAGCTGTTTTTT

j_call: TRBJ1-1
v_call: TRBV5-6
d_call: TRBD1
clone_size: NA
cdr3_aa: CASSPPQGAGNTEAFF
cdr3_nt: TGTGCCAGCAGCCCACCACAGGGGGCGGGTAACACTGAAGCTTTCTTT

j_call: TRBJ1-1
v_call: TRBV6-1
d_call: NA
clone_size: few
cdr3_aa: CASSWQGQNF
cdr3_nt: TGTGCCAGCAGTTGGCAGGGCCAAAACTTT

j_call: TRBJ2-1
v_call: TRBV11-3
d_call: NA
clone_size: NA
cdr3_aa: CASSHYSARDNEQFF
cdr3_nt: TGTGCCAGCAGCCACTACAGTGCTCGGGACAATGAGCAGTTCTTC

j_call: TRBJ2-2
v_call: TRBV5-4
d_call: TRBD1
clone_size: once
cdr3_aa: CASSPLGTGSPGELFF
cdr3_nt: TGTGCCAGCAGCCCCCTCGGGACAGGGAGCCCCGGGGAGCTGTTTTTT

j_call: TRBJ2-5
v_call: TRBV6-5
d_call: NA
clone_size: NA
cdr3_aa: CASTYDGSETQYF
cdr3_nt: TGTGCCAGCACCTACGATGGGAGCGAGACCCAGTACTTC

j_call: TRBJ1-5
v_call: TRBV7-9
d_call: NA
clone_size: NA
cdr3_aa: CAGVGDGGQPQHF
cdr3_nt: TGTGCGGGAGTCGGTGACGGGGGTCAGCCCCAGCATTTT

j_call: TRBJ2-2
v_call: TRBV7-3
d_call: NA
clone_size: NA
cdr3_aa: CASSSTRGNGELFF
cdr3_nt: TGTGCCAGCAGCTCCACCAGGGGCAACGGGGAGCTGTTTTTT

j_call: TRBJ2-2
v_call: TRBV6-1
d_call: NA
clone_size: NA
cdr3_aa: CASSEGSRTGELFF
cdr3_nt: TGTGCCAGCAGTGAAGGGTCAAGAACCGGGGAGCTGTTTTTT

j_call: TRBJ2-3
v_call: TRBV6-5
d_call: NA
clone_size: few
cdr3_aa: CASRATDTQYF
cdr3_nt: TGTGCCAGCAGAGCCACAGATACGCAGTATTTT

j_call: TRBJ2-2
v_call: TRBV7-6
d_call: NA
clone_size: NA
cdr3_aa: CASSVGSNTGELFF
cdr3_nt: TGTGCCAGCAGCGTCGGGTCTAACACCGGGGAGCTGTTTTTT

j_call: TRBJ2-5
v_call: TRBV27
d_call: TRBD2
clone_size: NA
cdr3_aa: CASSSGGAETQYF
cdr3_nt: TGTGCCAGCAGTTCCGGGGGGGCGGAGACCCAGTACTTC

j_call: TRBJ1-2
v_call: TRBV2
d_call: TRBD1
clone_size: NA
cdr3_aa: CASIRRQGDGYTF
cdr3_nt: TGTGCCAGCATTAGGAGACAGGGAGATGGCTACACCTTC

j_call: TRBJ1-2
v_call: TRBV19
d_call: NA
clone_size: NA
cdr3_aa: CASMPLGAHGYTF
cdr3_nt: TGTGCCAGTATGCCCCTGGGGGCGCATGGCTACACCTTC

j_call: TRBJ2-2
v_call: TRBV7-7
d_call: TRBD2
clone_size: NA
cdr3_aa: CASSLGLAPTGELFF
cdr3_nt: TGTGCTAGCAGCTTAGGACTAGCCCCGACCGGGGAGCTGTTTTTT

j_call: TRBJ1-1
v_call: TRBV18
d_call: NA
clone_size: NA
cdr3_aa: CASSEGPDTEAFF
cdr3_nt: TGTGCCAGCAGTGAGGGCCCGGACACTGAAGCTTTCTTT

j_call: TRBJ2-3
v_call: TRBV7-3
d_call: NA
clone_size: once
cdr3_aa: CASSLQDTQYF
cdr3_nt: TGTGCCAGCAGCTTACAAGATACGCAGTATTTT

j_call: TRBJ2-2
v_call: TRBV13
d_call: NA
clone_size: few
cdr3_aa: CASSLTGPNTGELFF
cdr3_nt: TGTGCCAGCAGCTTGACAGGTCCGAACACCGGGGAGCTGTTTTTT

j_call: TRBJ2-3
v_call: TRBV19
d_call: NA
clone_size: NA
cdr3_aa: CASGKDTQYF
cdr3_nt: TGTGCCAGTGGGAAAGATACGCAGTATTTT

j_call: TRBJ1-3
v_call: TRBV10-1
d_call: TRBD1
clone_size: once
cdr3_aa: CASSETGAGNTIYF
cdr3_nt: TGCGCCAGCAGTGAAACAGGGGCTGGAAACACCATATATTTT

j_call: TRBJ1-2
v_call: TRBV7-9
d_call: TRBD1
clone_size: NA
cdr3_aa: CASSPGTGYGYTF
cdr3_nt: TGTGCCAGCAGCCCCGGGACAGGGTATGGCTACACCTTC

j_call: TRBJ1-6
v_call: TRBV11-2
d_call: NA
clone_size: NA
cdr3_aa: CASTFGGTLGDSPLHF
cdr3_nt: TGTGCCAGCACTTTTGGGGGGACGTTGGGGGATTCACCCCTCCACTTT

j_call: TRBJ2-5
v_call: TRBV7-3
d_call: NA
clone_size: NA
cdr3_aa: CASSLTFGETQYF
cdr3_nt: TGTGCCAGCAGCTTAACGTTTGGAGAGACCCAGTACTTC

j_call: TRBJ1-2
v_call: TRBV11-2
d_call: NA
clone_size: NA
cdr3_aa: CASSSYRGPPTNYGYTF
cdr3_nt: TGTGCCAGCAGCTCCTACCGGGGCCCCCCAACTAACTATGGCTACACCTTC

j_call: TRBJ2-3
v_call: TRBV7-2
d_call: TRBD2
clone_size: once
cdr3_aa: CASSSPSGGAGVDTQYF
cdr3_nt: TGTGCCAGCAGCTCCCCTAGCGGGGGGGCCGGGGTAGATACGCAGTATTTT

j_call: TRBJ1-4
v_call: TRBV6-4
d_call: TRBD1
clone_size: NA
cdr3_aa: CASSAGTATNEKLFF
cdr3_nt: TGTGCCAGCAGTGCCGGGACAGCAACTAATGAAAAACTGTTTTTT

j_call: TRBJ2-7
v_call: TRBV27
d_call: NA
clone_size: NA
cdr3_aa: CASSQGAGEQYF
cdr3_nt: TGTGCCAGCAGTCAAGGGGCGGGCGAGCAGTACTTC

j_call: TRBJ2-3
v_call: TRBV5-1
d_call: NA
clone_size: NA
cdr3_aa: CASSAVISWDTQYF
cdr3_nt: TGCGCCAGCAGCGCCGTAATATCTTGGGATACGCAGTATTTT

j_call: TRBJ2-2
v_call: TRBV19
d_call: NA
clone_size: NA
cdr3_aa: CASSDYPSGELFF
cdr3_nt: TGTGCCAGTAGTGACTATCCTTCTGGGGAGCTGTTTTTT

j_call: TRBJ2-5
v_call: TRBV29-1
d_call: NA
clone_size: NA
cdr3_aa: CSVPLTGGQETQYF
cdr3_nt: TGCAGCGTTCCGCTCACAGGAGGTCAAGAGACCCAGTACTTC

j_call: TRBJ2-5
v_call: TRBV18
d_call: NA
clone_size: NA
cdr3_aa: CASSPQYQETQYF
cdr3_nt: TGTGCCAGCTCACCTCAGTACCAAGAGACCCAGTACTTC

j_call: TRBJ2-7
v_call: TRBV28
d_call: NA
clone_size: few
cdr3_aa: CASNPNPYEQYF
cdr3_nt: TGTGCCAGCAATCCCAACCCCTACGAGCAGTACTTC

j_call: TRBJ2-1
v_call: TRBV4-1
d_call: TRBD1
clone_size: NA
cdr3_aa: CASSQARLPGQGSNEQFF
cdr3_nt: TGCGCCAGCAGCCAAGCCCGTCTCCCGGGACAGGGTAGTAATGAGCAGTTCTTC

j_call: TRBJ2-2
v_call: TRBV28
d_call: TRBD1
clone_size: NA
cdr3_aa: CASSFVGTGDTGELFF
cdr3_nt: TGTGCCAGCAGTTTTGTAGGGACAGGGGACACCGGGGAGCTGTTTTTT

j_call: TRBJ2-2
v_call: TRBV10-3
d_call: NA
clone_size: NA
cdr3_aa: CAISEGRFGGELFF
cdr3_nt: TGTGCCATCAGTGAGGGACGGTTTGGCGGGGAGCTGTTTTTT

j_call: TRBJ2-2
v_call: TRBV21-1
d_call: NA
clone_size: few
cdr3_aa: CASSEQRQVSTGELFF
cdr3_nt: TGTGCCAGCAGCGAGCAACGGCAGGTTTCCACCGGGGAGCTGTTTTTT

j_call: TRBJ2-7
v_call: TRBV7-6
d_call: NA
clone_size: NA
cdr3_aa: CASSQMEGISYEQYF
cdr3_nt: TGTGCCAGCAGCCAGATGGAGGGTATCTCCTACGAGCAGTACTTC

j_call: TRBJ1-2
v_call: TRBV14
d_call: NA
clone_size: NA
cdr3_aa: CASSPERQLRGYTF
cdr3_nt: TGTGCCAGCAGCCCGGAGAGACAGTTACGGGGCTACACCTTC

j_call: TRBJ1-3
v_call: TRBV14
d_call: NA
clone_size: NA
cdr3_aa: CASSQFGPHKGSGNTIYF
cdr3_nt: TGTGCCAGCAGCCAATTCGGTCCCCACAAGGGATCGGGAAACACCATATATTTT

j_call: TRBJ2-2
v_call: TRBV7-2
d_call: NA
clone_size: NA
cdr3_aa: CASSLDRQNTGELFF
cdr3_nt: TGTGCCAGCAGCTTAGACCGACAAAACACCGGGGAGCTGTTTTTT

j_call: TRBJ2-3
v_call: TRBV7-9
d_call: NA
clone_size: NA
cdr3_aa: CASSTPAGSTDTQYF
cdr3_nt: TGTGCCAGCAGCACCCCTGCGGGTAGCACAGATACGCAGTATTTT

j_call: TRBJ2-6
v_call: TRBV7-2
d_call: NA
clone_size: NA
cdr3_aa: CASSFSSGANVLTF
cdr3_nt: TGTGCCAGCAGCTTTAGCTCTGGGGCCAACGTCCTGACTTTC

j_call: TRBJ2-3
v_call: TRBV7-3
d_call: TRBD2
clone_size: NA
cdr3_aa: CASSPGTSRLADTQYF
cdr3_nt: TGTGCCAGCAGCCCAGGGACTAGTAGACTCGCAGATACGCAGTATTTT

j_call: TRBJ2-7
v_call: TRBV7-9
d_call: NA
clone_size: NA
cdr3_aa: CARGRGSYEQYF
cdr3_nt: TGTGCCAGGGGACGTGGGTCCTACGAGCAGTACTTC

j_call: TRBJ2-5
v_call: TRBV6-5
d_call: NA
clone_size: NA
cdr3_aa: CASGRETQYF
cdr3_nt: TGTGCCAGCGGGAGAGAGACCCAGTACTTC

j_call: TRBJ1-1
v_call: TRBV5-1
d_call: TRBD1
clone_size: NA
cdr3_aa: CASSHRTGGNTEAFF
cdr3_nt: TGCGCCAGCAGCCACCGGACAGGAGGGAACACTGAAGCTTTCTTT

j_call: TRBJ2-1
v_call: TRBV7-6
d_call: NA
clone_size: NA
cdr3_aa: CASSFEPDYNEQFF
cdr3_nt: TGTGCCAGCAGCTTTGAACCGGACTACAATGAGCAGTTCTTC

j_call: TRBJ1-2
v_call: TRBV5-1
d_call: NA
clone_size: NA
cdr3_aa: CASSPEGGAYGYTF
cdr3_nt: TGCGCCAGCAGCCCAGAGGGGGGGGCCTATGGCTACACCTTC

j_call: TRBJ1-5
v_call: TRBV27
d_call: TRBD1
clone_size: NA
cdr3_aa: CASSLGTGLNQPQHF
cdr3_nt: TGTGCCAGCAGTCTAGGGACAGGGCTAAATCAGCCCCAGCATTTT

j_call: TRBJ2-1
v_call: TRBV5-6
d_call: NA
clone_size: few
cdr3_aa: CASSLNNEQFF
cdr3_nt: TGTGCCAGCAGCTTGAATAATGAGCAGTTCTTC

j_call: TRBJ2-2
v_call: TRBV19
d_call: TRBD1
clone_size: NA
cdr3_aa: CASRNDNRGSGELFF
cdr3_nt: TGTGCCAGTAGAAATGATAACAGGGGATCCGGGGAGCTGTTTTTT

j_call: TRBJ1-2
v_call: TRBV7-2
d_call: NA
clone_size: few
cdr3_aa: CASSLLIGSGNGYTF
cdr3_nt: TGTGCCAGCAGCTTACTTATCGGGTCCGGGAACGGCTACACCTTC

j_call: TRBJ1-1
v_call: TRBV6-4
d_call: TRBD1
clone_size: NA
cdr3_aa: CASSAWDRGESEAFF
cdr3_nt: TGTGCCAGCAGTGCATGGGACAGGGGAGAATCTGAAGCTTTCTTT

j_call: TRBJ2-7
v_call: TRBV7-2
d_call: TRBD1
clone_size: NA
cdr3_aa: CASRSTGGGYEQYF
cdr3_nt: TGTGCCAGCAGATCGACAGGGGGTGGCTACGAGCAGTACTTC

j_call: TRBJ1-1
v_call: TRBV18
d_call: NA
clone_size: NA
cdr3_aa: CASSPPSTPNTEAFF
cdr3_nt: TGTGCCAGCTCACCACCGTCAACCCCGAACACTGAAGCTTTCTTT

j_call: TRBJ2-7
v_call: TRBV19
d_call: NA
clone_size: NA
cdr3_aa: CASSIFLWDYEQYF
cdr3_nt: TGTGCCAGTAGTATCTTTTTATGGGACTACGAGCAGTACTTC

j_call: TRBJ2-5
v_call: TRBV11-1
d_call: NA
clone_size: NA
cdr3_aa: CASSLGQRETQYF
cdr3_nt: TGTGCCAGCAGCTTGGGTCAGAGAGAGACCCAGTACTTC

j_call: TRBJ1-2
v_call: TRBV28
d_call: NA
clone_size: NA
cdr3_aa: CASTSYGTPNYGYTF
cdr3_nt: TGTGCCAGCACCTCCTACGGAACGCCCAACTATGGCTACACCTTC

j_call: TRBJ2-2
v_call: TRBV4-2
d_call: TRBD1
clone_size: NA
cdr3_aa: CASSQDPPGQIYTGELFF
cdr3_nt: TGTGCCAGCAGCCAAGACCCCCCGGGACAGATATACACCGGGGAGCTGTTTTTT